The 18 T cell receptor beta chains in this list originate from one sample, sequenced in a study of blood T cell repertoires in COVID-19. Profiled with immunoSEQ multiplex PCR; TCRdb holds only in-frame clones, not every one. The data hold under 250,000 clones, with 85% observed a single time. The specimen was PBMCs or T cells enriched from blood (not recorded which). These receptors came from a woman between 50 and 59 years old with acute COVID-19.

This chain joins TRBV6-5 and TRBJ1-1; D is possibly TRBD1 (6 bases). Trimming shortened V by 6 bases and J by 4 bases, and 18 bases separated the two germline ends. This CDR3 spans 15 amino acids. Germline V lookup: CDR1 MNHEY, CDR2 SVGAGI. CDR3 coding DNA: TGTGCCAGCAGCGTACTACAGGGTGTTGGCACTGAAGCTTTCTTT. Translating gives CASSVLQGVGTEAFF.

CDR3 in DNA: TGTGCCAGCAGCGTAGGCACGGTGCTACGCCTTAGCTCCTACAATGAGCAGTTCTTC. Protein product: CASSVGTVLRLSSYNEQFF. This chain joins TRBV9 and TRBJ2-1, with unresolved D. CDR1 is SGDLS, CDR2 YYNGEE, per germline. Deletions cut 0 bases from V and 0 bases from J, with 19 bases between. The CDR3 totals 19 residues.

The chain recombines TRBV10-2 with TRBJ2-2; TRBD1 matches at 12 bases. The CDR3 sequence is 18 residues long. CDR1 and CDR2 from the germline V gene are WSHSY and SAAADI. V shed 2 bases, J shed 1 base, and the junction held 5 bases outside the gene matches. The CDR3 here is CASSETGTGGLNTGELFF. CDR3 bases: TGCGCCAGCAGTGAGACCGGGACAGGGGGCTTGAACACCGGGGAGCTGTTTTTT.

This rearrangement joins TRBV6-5 to TRBJ1-2; 7 bases match TRBD1. The CDR3 has 15 amino acids. Germline loops: CDR1 MNHEY, CDR2 SVGAGI. Trimming removed 8 bases from V and 3 bases from J; junction bases left unmatched: 12. This CDR3 is CASCPSPGQYYGYTF. The CDR3 region has the DNA TGTGCCAGCTGCCCCTCCCCGGGACAGTACTATGGCTACACCTTC.

The chain carries TRBV12-3 or TRBV12-4 and TRBJ1-4; D remains unclear. The V gene lost 6 bases and the J gene lost 5 bases, with 10 bases spanning the gap. This CDR3 spans 13 amino acids. This CDR3 reads CASSFWANEKLFF. DNA of the CDR3: TGTGCCAGCAGCTTCTGGGCGAATGAAAAACTGTTTTTT.

This chain joins TRBV7-2 and TRBJ2-7; 9 bases map to TRBD1. This CDR3 has 14 amino acids. Per the germline V gene, CDR1 is SGHTA and CDR2 is FQGNSA. With 5 bases clipped from V and 6 bases from J, the junction kept 8 bases outside the gene matches. The CDR3 coding sequence is TGTGCCAGCAGCCCGGGGACAGGGAGAGGCGAGCAGTACTTC. Protein: CASSPGTGRGEQYF.

This clone showed up just once. The chain carries TRBV15 and TRBJ2-2; D unresolved. CDR3 length: 13 amino acids. Trimming shortened V by 0 bases and J by 5 bases, and 4 bases separated the two germline ends. Germline assignment: CDR1 LNHNV and CDR2 YYDKDF (reference sequence). CDR3 sequence: CATSRDLTGELFF. The CDR3, as DNA: TGTGCCACCAGCAGAGATTTAACCGGGGAGCTGTTTTTT.

Concerning this clone itself: This CDR3 is also generated by other DNA sequences in the sample. CDR3 loop: CASSQGQGNEKLFF. The CDR3 DNA sequence: TGTGCCAGCAGCCAAGGACAGGGTAATGAAAAACTGTTTTTT. V gene TRBV3-1 (or the pseudogene TRBV3-2) combines with J gene TRBJ1-4; the match to TRBD1 covers 7 bases. The germline CDR1 and CDR2 sequences are LGHDT and YNNKEL (reference sequence). V lost 1 base to trimming and J lost 4 bases; unmatched junction nucleotides: 0. The CDR3 covers 14 residues.

Here the CDR3 reads CATSDPREGTDTQYF. CDR3 coding DNA: TGTGCCACCAGTGATCCCAGGGAAGGCACAGATACGCAGTATTTT. This chain connects TRBV24-1 to TRBJ2-3; a weak D match, TRBD1 (5 bases). This CDR3 has 15 residues. V gave up 3 bases and J gave up 1 base, with 10 bases separating them. CDR1 is KGHDR and CDR2 is SFDVKD in the germline V gene.

This chain uses TRBV19 with TRBJ1-5; TRBD1 matches 7 bases. The J segment lost 3 bases and the V segment lost 7 bases, leaving 6 bases of the junction unmatched. Germline CDR1 and CDR2: LNHDA and SQIVND (reference sequence). The CDR3 spans 14 residues. DNA of the CDR3: TGTGCCAGTAATCACAGGGGAGTCAATCAGCCCCAGCATTTT. This gives the protein CASNHRGVNQPQHF. The whole variable domain, remainder taken from reference TRBV19 and TRBJ1-5, is DGGITQSPKYLFRKEGQNVTLSCEQNLNHDAMYWYRQDPGQGLRLIYYSQIVNDFQKGDIAEGYSVSREKKESFPLTVTSAQKNPTAFYLCASNHRGVNQPQHFGDGTRLSIL.

V usage is TRBV3-1 (or the pseudogene TRBV3-2) and J usage is TRBJ2-1; a weak D match, TRBD1 (5 bases). Germline values: CDR1 LGHDT, CDR2 YNNKEL (reference sequence). The CDR3 runs 15 residues. With 4 bases removed from V and 9 bases from J, the gap between germline ends came to 19 bases. CDR3 coding DNA: TGTGCCAGCAGCCTCCTATCTCAGGGATTCGCTGAGCAGTTCTTC. This translates into CASSLLSQGFAEQFF.

This clone came up once. The chain carries TRBV7-2 and TRBJ1-5; 7 bases agree with TRBD1. V gave up 0 bases and J gave up 0 bases; unmatched junction bases: 8. Per the germline V gene, CDR1 is SGHTA and CDR2 is FQGNSA. There are 18 residues in the CDR3. The CDR3 DNA reads TGTGCCAGCAGCTTAGCCCTGACGACAGGGATTAGCAATCAGCCCCAGCATTTT. Amino acid sequence: CASSLALTTGISNQPQHF.

This clone occurred once. The rearrangement joins TRBV7-8 to TRBJ2-7, with 8 bases aligning to TRBD1. V was clipped by 3 bases and J by 2 bases; unmatched bases: 9. This CDR3 comprises 16 residues. Germline CDR1 is SGHVS and CDR2 is FQNEAQ. CDR3 region: CASSLGRGQTTYEQYF. CDR3 bases: TGTGCCAGCAGCTTGGGCAGGGGGCAAACGACCTACGAGCAGTACTTC.

The gene calls are TRBV2 and TRBJ1-1; D is perhaps TRBD1 (6 bases). V lost 0 bases and J 8 bases, leaving 13 bases between the germline ends. The CDR3 consists of 14 residues. Germline V gives CDR1 SNHLY, CDR2 FYNNEI. CDR3 nucleotide sequence: TGTGCCAGCAGTGAAGCCTCAAGGGGGTGGGAAGCTTTCTTT. Amino acid sequence: CASSEASRGWEAFF.

In this sample, this clone turned up a few times. The CDR3 region is CASSVGGGSEQFF. The CDR3 DNA reads as TGTGCCAGCAGCGTAGGAGGGGGTAGTGAGCAGTTCTTC. The chain employs TRBV9 and TRBJ2-1, with a possible D match to TRBD1 (6 bases). Trimming removed 0 bases from V and 9 bases from J, with 10 bases in between. Germline values: CDR1 SGDLS, CDR2 YYNGEE. CDR3 size: 13 residues.

The chain carries TRBV10-2 and TRBJ2-5, with TRBD2 matching over 8 bases. V lost 4 bases and J lost 9; bases outside the gene matches: 16. Germline V gene lookup returns CDR1 WSHSY and CDR2 SAAADI. The CDR3 is 16 residues long. DNA for the CDR3: TGCGCCAGCAGTGTTCTAGCGGGTACTCCCGCCTTGGCCCAGTACTTC. This translates into CASSVLAGTPALAQYF.

The rearrangement links TRBV19 to TRBJ1-5, with D possibly being TRBD1 (5 bases). V gave up 3 bases and J gave up 6 bases, with 12 bases separating them. Looked up from germline, CDR1 is LNHDA and CDR2 is SQIVND (reference sequence). The CDR3 sequence is 14 residues long. The DNA for the CDR3 is TGTGCCAGTAGTATGGGGGGGTATGGTCAGCCCCAGCATTTT. The encoded protein is CASSMGGYGQPQHF.

The chain employs TRBV5-4 and TRBJ2-2; 11 bases align to TRBD1. CDR1 and CDR2 from the germline V gene are SGHNT and YYREEE (reference sequence). Losses at the gene ends were 5 bases for V and 5 bases for J; bases not matched to a gene: 2. This CDR3 contains 14 residues. The CDR3 loop reads CASSGQGATGELFF. CDR3 bases: TGTGCCAGCAGTGGACAGGGGGCGACCGGGGAGCTGTTTTTT.